Below are 16 T cell receptor beta chains sequenced from a single sample in a study of control samples from healthy donors and cancer patients. TCRdb's table, derived via immunoSEQ multiplex PCR, lists solely in-frame clones and lacks some. The sample has 100,000 to 150,000 clones; about 90% are singletons. Source material: blood. These receptors came from a man aged 18 to 30 in good health.

The table lists this clone with a few counts. This sequence joins TRBV30 and TRBJ2-3; D unclear. The CDR3 runs 13 residues. V was cut by 5 bases and J by 3 bases, with 12 bases left in between. The V gene's germline CDR1 is GTSNPN and CDR2 SVGIG (reference sequence). The CDR3 loop is CAWLGTATDTQYF. The CDR3, as DNA: TGTGCCTGGTTAGGAACGGCGACAGATACGCAGTATTTT.

The genes are TRBV7-6 and TRBJ2-5; D unresolved. Germline-derived CDR1 and CDR2 are SGHVS and FNYEAQ. Trimming pared 5 bases from V and 5 bases from J, leaving 18 bases between. This CDR3 is 15 amino acids long. CDR3 sequence (DNA): TGTGCCAGCAGCCCCAGCACAGTTTCCGGGGAGACCCAGTACTTC. Protein: CASSPSTVSGETQYF.

This sequence joins TRBV2 and TRBJ1-4, with D unresolved. V dropped 11 bases and J dropped 7 bases, with 17 bases sitting between them. Germline V gives CDR1 SNHLY, CDR2 FYNNEI. The CDR3 covers 13 residues. This chain's CDR3 is CASRRGYGEKLFF. For the CDR3, the DNA is TGTGCCTCCCGACGGGGATACGGTGAAAAACTGTTTTTT.

The gene calls are TRBV6-5 and TRBJ1-1; no clear D gene. Germline CDR1 is MNHEY and CDR2 is SVGAGI. V lost 0 bases and J 1 base, leaving 9 bases between the germline ends. The CDR3 totals 15 residues. The CDR3 DNA reads as TGTGCCAGCAGTTACTCTGCAGCCTCGAACACTGAAGCTTTCTTT. Translating it yields CASSYSAASNTEAFF.

This clone turned up a few times. This chain links TRBV11-2 with TRBJ2-7; 12 bases match TRBD2. V lost 4 bases to trimming and J lost 6 bases; unmatched junction nucleotides: 1. This CDR3 has 13 residues. Per germline, CDR1 SGHAT and CDR2 FQNNGV. This chain's CDR3 is CASSWGLAGEQYF. The CDR3 bases are TGTGCCAGCAGCTGGGGACTAGCGGGCGAGCAGTACTTC.

This clone was counted between two and nine times. The genes are TRBV28 and TRBJ2-3; D may be TRBD1 or TRBD2 (5 bases each). CDR1 MDHEN and CDR2 SYDVKM come from the germline V gene. This CDR3 is 17 amino acids long. Trimming shortened V by 3 bases and J by 6 bases, and 22 bases separated the two germline ends. In DNA, the CDR3 is TGTGCCAGCAGTTTGGGACCACGAGGACCCTCGGGGGATACGCAGTATTTT. Its translation: CASSLGPRGPSGDTQYF.

The chain couples TRBV11-2 to TRBJ2-5; D not resolved. CDR1 is SGHAT and CDR2 is FQNNGV in the germline V gene. V dropped 5 bases and J dropped 1 base, with 11 bases sitting between them. The CDR3 is 14 residues long. The CDR3 reads CASSARTGQETQYF. For the CDR3, the DNA is TGTGCCAGCAGCGCGAGGACGGGCCAAGAGACCCAGTACTTC.

This chain connects TRBV18 to TRBJ2-6; 8 nucleotides align to TRBD1. V was pared by 6 bases and J by 0 bases, with 7 bases of the junction left unmatched. The CDR3 covers 17 residues. Germline-derived CDR1 and CDR2 are KGHSH and LQKENI. In nucleotides, the CDR3 is TGTGCCAGCTCCCGGGACAGGTCCAGCTCTGGGGCCAACGTCCTGACTTTC. Its protein is CASSRDRSSSGANVLTF. The complete variable domain, with remaining parts taken from reference TRBV18 and TRBJ2-6, reads NAGVMQNPRHLVRRRGQEARLRCSPMKGHSHVYWYRQLPEEGLKFMVYLQKENIIDESGMPKERFSAEFPKEGPSILRIQQVVRGDSAAYFCASSRDRSSSGANVLTFGAGSRLTVL.

This chain joins TRBV7-2 and TRBJ2-7, with D hard to call. The germline V and J ends were trimmed by 3 bases and 3 bases, with 9 bases remaining between them. The CDR3 runs to 13 residues. Germline-derived CDR1 and CDR2 are SGHTA and FQGNSA. For the CDR3, the DNA is TGTGCCAGCAGCTTCGGTAGTAACTACGAGCAGTACTTC. As protein: CASSFGSNYEQYF.

The chain uses TRBV5-1 and TRBJ1-2; D gene ambiguous. This CDR3 has 16 amino acids. Between the trimmed V and J ends, which lost 0 bases and 5 bases, there was a span of 17 bases. The germline V gene encodes CDR1 SGHRS and CDR2 YFSETQ. CDR3 sequence reads: CASSLEWETGKYGYTF. The CDR3 DNA is TGCGCCAGCAGCTTGGAGTGGGAAACCGGGAAATATGGCTACACCTTC.

J is TRBJ2-5 and V is TRBV27; D possibly corresponds to TRBD2 (5 bases). Germline V gene data show CDR1 as MNHEY and CDR2 as SMNVEV (reference sequence). Trimming took 8 bases from V and 4 from J, leaving 14 bases between them. The CDR3 loop spans 13 amino acids. CDR3 nucleotide sequence: TGTGCCAGCGGAGGAAAAGCCGGAGAGACCCAGTACTTC. Residues: CASGGKAGETQYF.

This rearrangement joins TRBV18 to TRBJ2-2; D is ambiguous. The CDR3 totals 15 residues. Deletions cut 5 bases from V and 4 bases from J, with 14 bases between. The germline gives CDR1 KGHSH, CDR2 LQKENI. As DNA, the CDR3 is TGTGCCAGCTCAAATGCCGGGCCTATCACCGGGGAGCTGTTTTTT. It yields the protein CASSNAGPITGELFF.

Concerning this clone itself: At one end the junction does not follow the germline gene, possibly because of a read error. This chain uses TRBV10-3 with TRBJ2-7; tentative D call: TRBD1 (6 bases). Germline V gives CDR1 ENHRY, CDR2 SYGVKD. This CDR3 has 14 residues. CDR3 loop: CAISEAGASHEQYF. The CDR3 DNA reads as TGTGCCATCAGTGAAGCAGGGGCCTCCCACGAGCAGTACTTC.

This rearrangement joins TRBV10-3 to TRBJ2-2, with TRBD1 matching 12 bases. With 10 bases clipped from V and 0 bases from J, the junction kept 6 bases outside the gene matches. The CDR3 has 16 residues. Germline CDR1 and CDR2: ENHRY and SYGVKD. The CDR3 region is CASRDRGPTNTGELFF. CDR3 nucleotides: TGTGCCAGCAGGGACAGGGGGCCGACGAACACCGGGGAGCTGTTTTTT.

The chain couples TRBV2 to TRBJ1-2; unclear D gene. Germline CDR1 is SNHLY and CDR2 is FYNNEI. Trimming cost V 7 bases and J 8 bases, with 23 bases left between them. This CDR3 is 15 amino acids long. The CDR3 DNA reads TGTGCCAGCACCACGGCTCCGCTGGCTCCTGGAGGCTACACCTTC. Translation: CASTTAPLAPGGYTF.

The chain couples TRBV2 to TRBJ2-3; possibly TRBD2 for D (6 bases). Germline CDR1 and CDR2: SNHLY and FYNNEI. The CDR3 sequence is 13 residues long. The V gene lost 6 bases and the J gene lost 4 bases, with 11 bases spanning the gap. This CDR3 is CASSGGTADTQYF. CDR3 DNA: TGTGCCAGCAGCGGAGGGACGGCAGATACGCAGTATTTT.